A selection of T cell receptor beta chains follows, all from one sample in a study of cytomegalovirus exposure and HLA in healthy donors. Sequenced by immunoSEQ multiplex PCR; TCRdb stores in-frame clones only, minus some. The sample records some 130,000 clones, roughly 71% being singletons. The sequencing sample was made of PBMCs. The receptors shown here come from a woman in her thirties or forties in good health and CMV-seronegative. Each CDR3 is given with its conserved first and last residue. Each record gives: clone size, J gene, D gene, V gene, CDR3 DNA, CDR3 protein. The D gene is left open where the match is weak. Rows give clone size only sometimes, using once, few, many, or a class for an expanded clone.

size: .; J: TRBJ2-1; D: .; V: TRBV6-5; DNA: TGTGCCAGCAGTTACTCGCGATGGGGGCATGAGCAGTTCTTC; CDR3: CASSYSRWGHEQFF
size: few; J: TRBJ2-7; D: TRBD1; V: TRBV5-4; DNA: TGTGCCAGCAGGCAAAACAGGGGGAGCTACGAGCAGTACTTC; CDR3: CASRQNRGSYEQYF
size: few; J: TRBJ1-1; D: .; V: TRBV7-9; DNA: TGTGCCAGCAGCTCAACCGGGTCCTCAGAAGCGGACACTGAAGCTTTCTTT; CDR3: CASSSTGSSEADTEAFF
size: .; J: TRBJ2-1; D: TRBD2; V: TRBV28; DNA: TGTGCCAGCAGAGTATCGGGACTAGCGATGTTCTATGAGCAGTTCTTC; CDR3: CASRVSGLAMFYEQFF
size: .; J: TRBJ2-7; D: .; V: TRBV30; DNA: TGTGCCTGGAGTGTGGGCCGTTCCCAGCAGTACTTC; CDR3: CAWSVGRSQQYF
size: .; J: TRBJ2-2; D: TRBD1; V: TRBV4-2; DNA: TGTGCCAGCAGCCAAGCCGGGGACAGGGCCCCAAACGCGAACACCGGGGAGCTGTTTTTT; CDR3: CASSQAGDRAPNANTGELFF
size: .; J: TRBJ1-1; D: TRBD1; V: TRBV6-6; DNA: TGTGCCAGCAGTTCCCACAGGGGGCAACGGAACACTGAAGCTTTCTTT; CDR3: CASSSHRGQRNTEAFF
size: .; J: TRBJ1-4; D: .; V: TRBV10-3; DNA: TGTGCCATCAGTGGGGGGCCGAATGAAAAACTGTTTTTT; CDR3: CAISGGPNEKLFF
size: .; J: TRBJ2-3; D: TRBD2; V: TRBV6-4; DNA: TGTGCCAGCAGTGGCAGGGAGCGGGGGGGCGTGCGGGATACGCAGTATTTT; CDR3: CASSGRERGGVRDTQYF
size: .; J: TRBJ2-5; D: TRBD2; V: TRBV5-1; DNA: TGCGCCAGCAGCCGTAACGGGCCATTAGCGGGTTCTCAAGAGACCCAGTACTTC; CDR3: CASSRNGPLAGSQETQYF
size: few; J: TRBJ1-5; D: TRBD1; V: TRBV19; DNA: TGTGCCAGTAGTACGGGACAGCTGTTCAGGCCCCAGCATTTT; CDR3: CASSTGQLFRPQHF
size: .; J: TRBJ1-4; D: TRBD1; V: TRBV28; DNA: TGTGCCAGCAGCTCAGGGGGCGTGAATGAAAAACTGTTTTTT; CDR3: CASSSGGVNEKLFF
size: .; J: TRBJ2-7; D: .; V: TRBV5-1; DNA: TGCGCCAGCAATCAGGGACACAACTCCTACGAGCAGTACTTC; CDR3: CASNQGHNSYEQYF
size: .; J: TRBJ2-1; D: .; V: TRBV29-1; DNA: TGCAGCGTTGCGGGGATTTCCTACAATGAGCAGTTCTTC; CDR3: CSVAGISYNEQFF
size: .; J: TRBJ2-3; D: .; V: TRBV7-9; DNA: TGTGCCAGCAGCCCGAGACTAGAGGTGACAGATACGCAGTATTTT; CDR3: CASSPRLEVTDTQYF
size: once; J: TRBJ1-1; D: .; V: TRBV9; DNA: TGTGCCAGCAGAGGGGAGGAGACTGAAGCTTTCTTT; CDR3: CASRGEETEAFF
size: once; J: TRBJ2-5; D: .; V: TRBV5-4; DNA: TGTGCCAGCAGCTTCGGGGGAGAGGGGGAGACCCAGTACTTC; CDR3: CASSFGGEGETQYF
size: once; J: TRBJ2-7; D: TRBD2; V: TRBV4-1; DNA: TGCGCCAGCAGCCCAATGACTAGCGGGGTGTACTCCTACGAGCAGTACTTC; CDR3: CASSPMTSGVYSYEQYF
size: .; J: TRBJ1-4; D: .; V: TRBV14; DNA: TGTGCCAGCAGCCAAGATCGCCCGGATCCTAGGAGTGAAAAACTGTTTTTT; CDR3: CASSQDRPDPRSEKLFF
size: .; J: TRBJ2-1; D: TRBD2; V: TRBV5-1; DNA: TGCGCCAGCAGCTTATTTAGCGGGGGATTCTCCTACAATGAGCAGTTCTTC; CDR3: CASSLFSGGFSYNEQFF
size: .; J: TRBJ2-7; D: TRBD2; V: TRBV6-5; DNA: TGTGCCAGCAGCACGTCTAGCGGGGCGACCTACGAGCAGTACTTC; CDR3: CASSTSSGATYEQYF
size: .; J: TRBJ1-3; D: .; V: TRBV19; DNA: TGTGCCAGTAGTAAAGCGAGCTCTGGAAACACCATATATTTT; CDR3: CASSKASSGNTIYF
size: .; J: TRBJ1-6; D: .; V: TRBV30; DNA: TGTGCCTGCGCGATGCAGGGAATCTCCTATAATTCACCCCTCCACTTT; CDR3: CACAMQGISYNSPLHF
size: .; J: TRBJ1-1; D: .; V: TRBV10-3; DNA: TGTGCCATCAGCCACGCCGCAGAAATGAACACTGAAGCTTTCTTT; CDR3: CAISHAAEMNTEAFF
size: .; J: TRBJ2-7; D: TRBD1; V: TRBV6-1; DNA: TGTGCCAGCAGGGCGGCCGGGACAGGGGGGGACGAGCAGTACTTC; CDR3: CASRAAGTGGDEQYF
size: few; J: TRBJ2-7; D: .; V: TRBV19; DNA: TGTGCCAGTAGTTCTACAGGGAACTCCTACGAGCAGTACTTC; CDR3: CASSSTGNSYEQYF
size: .; J: TRBJ1-2; D: TRBD1; V: TRBV27; DNA: TGTGCCAGCAGTCCACACGGGACAGGGCCCTATGGCTACACCTTC; CDR3: CASSPHGTGPYGYTF
size: .; J: TRBJ2-7; D: .; V: TRBV6-1; DNA: TGTGCCAGCAGTGAACAGGCGATTTCCTCGGCGTACGAGCAGTACTTC; CDR3: CASSEQAISSAYEQYF
size: .; J: TRBJ1-6; D: .; V: TRBV5-1; DNA: TGCGCCAGCAGCTTGGCCGGGGGGCTTCATAATTCACCCCTCCACTTT; CDR3: CASSLAGGLHNSPLHF
size: .; J: TRBJ1-1; D: .; V: TRBV27; DNA: TGTGCCAGCAGTTCCATGACTTCCCTTGACACTGAAGCTTTCTTT; CDR3: CASSSMTSLDTEAFF